The 28 T cell receptor beta chains listed next were all sequenced from one sample in a study of blood T cell repertoires in COVID-19 (dated by TCRdb to between 2020 and 2021). The library relied on the immunoSEQ multiplex PCR assay. The clones in this table, taken by TCRdb from immuneACCESS, are in-frame only. Not every clone is retained; where verified, under half of the shortfall comes from an unresolved V gene, and the cause of the rest is unknown. Counted in this sample were some 180,000 clones; about 89% of them appeared once. Of the sample, roughly 6.7% falls within the top ten clones. The specimen sequenced was peripheral blood. The receptors were gathered from a man aged 35 to 55 with acute or convalescent COVID-19.

The chain employs TRBV27 and TRBJ1-5, with D tentatively TRBD1 (5 bases). This CDR3 is 14 amino acids long. The ends were cut back, 6 bases at V and 6 bases at J, with 15 bases in the middle. Germline lookup yields CDR1 MNHEY and CDR2 SMNVEV (reference sequence). CDR3 residues: CASSRQRGIQPQHF. The CDR3 DNA sequence: TGTGCCAGCAGCAGGCAACGGGGGATTCAGCCCCAGCATTTT.

The chain joins TRBV5-1 to TRBJ2-1; TRBD1 matches 8 bases. Germline trimming cut 5 bases from V and 2 bases from J; bases unmatched to any gene: 9. Germline CDR1 is SGHRS and CDR2 is YFSETQ. The CDR3 contains 16 residues. The CDR3 sequence: CASRPQGAGTYNEQFF. The CDR3 bases are TGCGCCAGCAGACCGCAGGGGGCTGGAACCTACAATGAGCAGTTCTTC.

The chain carries TRBV7-3 and TRBJ2-6, with TRBD2 identical over 11 bases. Unmatched junction bases numbered 14, after V lost 5 bases and J lost 2 bases. This CDR3 region has 20 residues. CDR1 is SGHTA, CDR2 FQGTGA, per germline. CDR3 in amino acids: CASSPRVTSGVLTGANVLTF. The CDR3 DNA reads TGTGCCAGCAGCCCAAGGGTGACTAGCGGGGTCCTCACTGGGGCCAACGTCCTGACTTTC.

The V and J genes are TRBV5-4 and TRBJ2-1; D uncertain. Trimming took off 4 bases at V and 10 bases at J, with 12 bases between the two ends. The V gene's germline CDR1 is SGHNT and CDR2 YYREEE (reference sequence). This CDR3 is 12 amino acids long. CDR3 sequence: CASSAGGPEQFF. CDR3 coding DNA: TGTGCCAGCAGCGCCGGTGGTCCGGAGCAGTTCTTC.

This chain uses TRBV5-1 with TRBJ2-7, with no clear D. The CDR3 runs 14 residues. V was trimmed by 2 bases and J by 4 bases, leaving 13 bases between them. CDR1 SGHRS and CDR2 YFSETQ come from the germline V gene. CDR3 loop: CASSLQSSSYEQYF. The CDR3 nucleotides read TGCGCCAGCAGCTTACAATCATCCAGTTACGAGCAGTACTTC.

The chain recombines TRBV7-9 with TRBJ2-5; 7 positions agree with TRBD2. There are 13 residues in the CDR3. Germline V gene lookup returns CDR1 SEHNR and CDR2 FQNEAQ (reference sequence). The ends lost 5 bases at V and 4 bases at J; junction bases unmatched: 4. The DNA of the CDR3 is TGTGCCAGCAGCCCTAGCGGCGGAGAGACCCAGTACTTC. Its translation is CASSPSGGETQYF.

The sample holds a few counts of this clone. V gene TRBV12-3 or TRBV12-4 combines with J gene TRBJ2-3, with 7 bases aligning to TRBD2. V lost 0 bases to trimming and J lost 6 bases; unmatched junction nucleotides: 0. CDR3 length: 13 residues. The CDR3 nucleotides read TGTGCCAGCAGTTTAGCGGGGGGGGATACGCAGTATTTT. Translation gives CASSLAGGDTQYF.

This clone came up a few times. This sequence joins TRBV18 and TRBJ1-1, with TRBD1 matching 7 bases. The CDR3 is 16 residues long. CDR1 is KGHSH and CDR2 is LQKENI in the germline V gene. V dropped 0 bases and J dropped 0; count of bases not matched to a gene: 4. In DNA, the CDR3 is TGTGCCAGCTCACCACCGGACAGGAACCTGAACACTGAAGCTTTCTTT. Residues: CASSPPDRNLNTEAFF.

This chain connects TRBV19 to TRBJ1-5; 7 bases map to TRBD1. V lost 5 bases to trimming and J lost 0 bases; unmatched junction nucleotides: 16. The CDR3 spans 19 residues. Germline V gives CDR1 LNHDA, CDR2 SQIVND (reference sequence). CDR3 sequence (DNA): TGTGCCAGTAGTCATGACAGGGTGGTGCCCAATGATAGCAATCAGCCCCAGCATTTT. Protein sequence: CASSHDRVVPNDSNQPQHF.

The chain employs TRBV7-2 and TRBJ2-1; 10 bases agree with TRBD2. The length of the CDR3 is 19 residues. The germline gives CDR1 SGHTA, CDR2 FQGNSA. V shed 1 base, J shed 5 bases, and the junction held 14 bases outside the gene matches. CDR3 residues: CASSLVPEGLAGADNEQFF. CDR3 coding DNA: TGTGCCAGCAGCTTAGTCCCCGAGGGGCTAGCGGGGGCCGACAATGAGCAGTTCTTC.

The chain recombines TRBV5-1 with TRBJ2-7, with D unresolved. With 4 bases removed from V and 3 bases from J, the gap between germline ends came to 17 bases. This CDR3 has 15 amino acids. CDR1 and CDR2 (germline): SGHRS, YFSETQ. CDR3 bases: TGCGCCAGCAGCCTAGAAGGCGTAAGTGGCTACGAGCAGTACTTC. Translation: CASSLEGVSGYEQYF.

The chain uses TRBV4-2 and TRBJ1-5; D not resolved. V gave up 0 bases and J gave up 8 bases, with 14 bases separating them. Germline loops: CDR1 LGHNA, CDR2 YNFKEQ. The CDR3 length is 15 residues. CDR3 in amino acids: CASSQDVREGKPQHF. CDR3 nucleotide sequence: TGTGCCAGCAGCCAAGACGTACGTGAGGGAAAGCCCCAGCATTTT.

The rearrangement joins TRBV19 to TRBJ1-1; no reliable D call. V was pared by 3 bases and J by 1 base, with 9 bases between. This CDR3 is 14 amino acids long. Germline V gene data show CDR1 as LNHDA and CDR2 as SQIVND (reference sequence). This CDR3 reads CASSISIPNTEAFF. CDR3 coding DNA: TGTGCCAGTAGTATTTCCATCCCGAACACTGAAGCTTTCTTT.

The chain uses TRBV19 and TRBJ2-3, with a tentative D call TRBD2 (7 bases). Trimming removed 0 bases from V and 5 bases from J, with 12 bases in between. The germline V gene encodes CDR1 LNHDA and CDR2 SQIVND (reference sequence). CDR3 size: 15 residues. Here the CDR3 reads CASSIEGGRIDTQYF. CDR3 nucleotides: TGTGCCAGTAGTATAGAGGGGGGGCGCATAGATACGCAGTATTTT.

This clone was seen only once. The V and J genes are TRBV3-1 (or the pseudogene TRBV3-2) and TRBJ2-2; 8 bases align to TRBD1. The CDR3 runs to 15 residues. Looked up from germline, CDR1 is LGHDT and CDR2 is YNNKEL (reference sequence). Germline trimming cut 4 bases from V and 12 bases from J; bases unmatched to any gene: 13. CDR3 amino acids: CASSPSSAGQGKLFF. The CDR3 coding sequence is TGTGCCAGCAGCCCCTCTTCCGCCGGACAGGGCAAGCTGTTTTTT.

V gene TRBV11-2 combines with J gene TRBJ2-7; 7 bases align to TRBD1. The germline V gene encodes CDR1 SGHAT and CDR2 FQNNGV. V lost 5 bases and J lost 3; bases outside the gene matches: 7. CDR3 length: 14 amino acids. The CDR3 sequence: CASSPGTANYEQYF. The CDR3 DNA follows: TGTGCCAGCAGCCCAGGGACAGCCAACTACGAGCAGTACTTC.

V usage is TRBV7-9 and J usage is TRBJ1-2; weak D call: TRBD1 (5 bases). CDR1 is SEHNR, CDR2 FQNEAQ, per germline (reference sequence). V dropped 5 bases and J dropped 3 bases, with 13 bases sitting between them. CDR3 length equals 14 residues. The CDR3 sequence: CASSPAGPYYGYTF. The CDR3 nucleotides read TGTGCCAGCAGCCCCGCAGGGCCATACTATGGCTACACCTTC.

V usage is TRBV19 and J usage is TRBJ1-2, with D possibly TRBD1 on 5 matching bases. Germline loops: CDR1 LNHDA, CDR2 SQIVND (reference sequence). The CDR3 covers 15 residues. The CDR3 loop reads CATQVTPGVNYGYTF. CDR3 DNA: TGTGCTACCCAAGTCACCCCGGGGGTCAACTATGGCTACACCTTC.

The V call is TRBV19, the J call TRBJ2-7, with a possible D match to TRBD2 (5 bases). CDR3 length: 13 residues. From germline, CDR1 is LNHDA and CDR2 SQIVND (reference sequence). Trimming removed 5 bases at V and 2 bases at J, with 10 bases between. The CDR3 sequence is CASSPGSPYEQYF. The CDR3, as DNA: TGTGCCAGTAGTCCGGGGTCACCCTACGAGCAGTACTTC.

The chain uses TRBV2 and TRBJ1-2, with 10 bases lining up with TRBD1. The CDR3 is 14 residues long. Germline V gene data show CDR1 as SNHLY and CDR2 as FYNNEI. Trimming took 7 bases from V and 5 from J; bases not matched to a gene: 7. The CDR3 DNA reads TGTGCCAGCATAGTACAGGGACAGGGGTATGGCTACACCTTC. Translated: CASIVQGQGYGYTF.

The rearrangement joins TRBV29-1 to TRBJ2-4; TRBD1 agrees at 9 bases. Germline V CDR1 and CDR2: SQVTM, ANQGSEA. This CDR3 is built from 17 residues. Losses at the gene ends were 6 bases for V and 0 bases for J; bases not matched to a gene: 12. The CDR3 protein is CSVTLPYRGLAKNIQYF. For the CDR3, the DNA is TGCAGCGTCACTTTACCCTACAGGGGGCTAGCCAAAAACATTCAGTACTTC.

The chain joins TRBV4-3 to TRBJ1-2; possibly TRBD1 for D (6 bases). CDR1 is LGHNA and CDR2 is YSLEER in the germline V gene. This CDR3 is 14 amino acids long. The V and J ends lost 3 bases and 5 bases respectively, with 13 bases between them. The CDR3 loop reads CASSHPGTTYGYTF. CDR3 DNA sequence: TGCGCCAGCAGCCACCCTGGGACAACGTATGGCTACACCTTC.

This chain connects TRBV29-1 to TRBJ1-2; D might be TRBD1 (6 bases). V gave up 2 bases and J gave up 6 bases, with 16 bases separating them. This CDR3 comprises 14 residues. The germline CDR1 and CDR2 sequences are SQVTM and ANQGSEA. The CDR3: CSVERARGRDGYTF. In DNA, the CDR3 is TGCAGCGTTGAACGGGCCAGGGGAAGGGATGGCTACACCTTC.

This chain links TRBV28 with TRBJ1-2; 7 nucleotides align to TRBD1. CDR3 length equals 15 residues. Germline-derived CDR1 and CDR2 are MDHEN and SYDVKM. Unmatched junction bases numbered 7, after V lost 6 bases and J lost 0 bases. The CDR3 protein is CASSPGTAANYGYTF. The CDR3 DNA follows: TGTGCCAGCAGCCCCGGGACAGCAGCTAACTATGGCTACACCTTC.

The rearrangement joins TRBV5-4 to TRBJ2-2; 12 positions match TRBD1. V lost 3 bases to trimming and J lost 7 bases; unmatched junction nucleotides: 7. The CDR3 contains 16 residues. Germline V gene data show CDR1 as SGHNT and CDR2 as YYREEE (reference sequence). The CDR3, as DNA: TGTGCCAGCAGCTGGGGACAGGGGGCTTTAGGCGGGGAGCTGTTTTTT. This translates into CASSWGQGALGGELFF.

The chain uses TRBV6-5 and TRBJ2-7, with D perhaps TRBD1 (6 bases). Germline V gives CDR1 MNHEY, CDR2 SVGAGI. Deletions cut 6 bases from V and 1 base from J, with 13 bases between. The length of the CDR3 is 14 residues. In DNA, the CDR3 is TGTGCCAGCAGCTCTCCTGGACAGTCCTACGAGCAGTACTTC. Translated: CASSSPGQSYEQYF.

J is TRBJ2-1 and V is TRBV5-8; 7 bases map to TRBD1. The CDR3 length is 15 residues. The germline gives CDR1 SGHTS, CDR2 YDEGEE. The V segment lost 4 bases and the J segment 10 bases; nucleotides outside the gene matches: 14. The CDR3 loop is CASSPGRQTTGEQFF. The CDR3 DNA is TGTGCCAGCAGCCCGGGACGCCAGACGACAGGGGAGCAGTTCTTC.

Turning to this clone: Other DNA sequences in the same sample also yield this CDR3. The chain links TRBV24-1 to TRBJ2-3, with D uncertain. CDR3 length equals 13 residues. Per germline, CDR1 KGHDR and CDR2 SFDVKD. The ends were cut back, 0 bases at V and 6 bases at J, with 6 bases in the middle. The CDR3 is CATSDLTRDTQYF. The CDR3 DNA reads TGTGCCACCAGTGATTTGACGAGGGATACGCAGTATTTT.